A selection of T cell receptor beta chains follows, all from one sample in a study of OX40 agonist ivuxolimab in advanced cancers. Clones were sequenced by immunoSEQ multiplex PCR, and TCRdb holds only the in-frame ones, with some missing. Among 70,000 to 80,000 clones, about 93% were seen once, and the ten largest hold roughly 6.4%. This sample comprised CD4+ or CD8+ T cells sorted from blood, obtained in a trial of the OX40 agonist ivuxolimab. The receptors were gathered from an adult with an advanced solid tumor such as melanoma, head and neck, liver or kidney cancer. CDR3s leave out the opening cysteine and the closing phenylalanine or tryptophan.

len	v_gene	j_gene	CDR3aa
17	TRBV7-3	TRBJ2-1	ASSLGLAPGGSTYNEQF
15	TRBV19	TRBJ1-1	ASTNRELTLLYTEAF
16	TRBV10-1	TRBJ2-1	ASSESRLAGGFYNEQF
11	TRBV6-6	TRBJ1-1	ASSYLGQGEAF
11	TRBV19	TRBJ1-5	ASSWGSNQPQH
11	TRBV4-1	TRBJ1-5	ASSQALRQPQH
15	TRBV6-1	TRBJ1-2	ASSVAVPGRHTYGYT
14	TRBV7-3	TRBJ1-5	ASNLQGAPSNQPQH
13	TRBV7-7	TRBJ1-3	ASSLGIKGVRVVY
12	TRBV5-1	TRBJ2-7	ASSLAGGPYEQY
13	TRBV6-5	TRBJ2-5	ASSWTGAIQETQY
13	TRBV5-6	TRBJ2-5	ASSSWLGSQETQY
12	TRBV2	TRBJ1-1	ASREDRGETEAF
13	TRBV19	TRBJ2-1	ASSITGSSYNEQF
10	TRBV5-1	TRBJ1-2	ASSPKGGGYT
13	TRBV27	TRBJ2-3	ASGALWGSTDTQY
13	TRBV27	TRBJ2-1	ASSVIRDRRNEQF
8	TRBV6-5	TRBJ2-7	ASLPYEQY
13	TRBV2	TRBJ2-3	ASSDPGLSTDTQY
14	TRBV4-1	TRBJ2-7	ASSQEISGVTHEQY
12	TRBV4-2	TRBJ2-7	ASSHSGSSYEQY
14	TRBV5-1	TRBJ1-1	ASSPGTGAQNTEAF